This T cell receptor beta chain was observed in a study of vaccination and CD4 T cells after COVID-19. Looking at the study overall: Everyone enrolled got two doses of BNT162b2 or mRNA-1273 vaccine. Overlapping spike peptides served as the stimulus for the cells. These peptides came from SARS-CoV-2 and from the common cold coronaviruses HCoV-NL63, HCoV-OC43 and HCoV-229E.

The Oncomine TCR Beta short-read assay was what sequenced the DNA obtained from cultured CD4+ T cells. CD4+ T cells were cultured, and genomic DNA was extracted from them. One entry per CDR3 protein, called by TCRdb with MiXCR from the PCR reads. The sample has around 10,000 distinct CDR3 sequences, 40% seen once. Treatment in this sample: approximately 9-day PBMC culture with coronavirus spike peptide pools or control peptides (ViraFEST assay). Gathered ahead of the COVID-19 pandemic (2011-2018) were the CD4+ T cells of the unexposed donor. Every well contained 2.1 million or so PBMCs, which were grown with around 10 IU/ml IL-2 and about 9.5 ug/ml peptide pools. V gave up 3 bases and J gave up 0 bases, with 10 bases separating them. The CDR3 consists of 14 residues. In germline, CDR1 is DFQATT, CDR2 SNEGSKA (reference sequence). In its sample, this clonotype was seen a few times. Its antigen is as yet unknown.

The TCR sequence derives from a human donor in good health. The chain combines TRBV20-1 with TRBJ2-3; a weak D match, TRBD2 (5 bases). Sequenced material: CD4+ T cells from blood, cultured in vitro. CDR3 nucleotide sequence: TGCAGTGCTAGGTTAGGAGGCAGCACAGATACGCAGTATTTT. It specifies CSARLGGSTDTQYF.